Listed here are 12 T cell receptor beta chains from one sample, sequenced in a study of sequential checkpoint blockade in melanoma (dated by TCRdb to about 2019). The library was produced with the immunoSEQ multiplex PCR assay. Sourced from immuneACCESS, this table was stored by TCRdb with only in-frame sequences that have V and J called. A share of the clones is absent; for the studies checked, an unresolved V gene accounts for under half, and the remainder has no known explanation. The sample contains about 9,100 clones, around 72% of them found a single time. The ten largest clones take up less than 20% of the sample. Explained via the paper, the treatment or condition label denotes: randomized to nivolumab then ipilimumab (arm A) or the reverse (arm B). Sequencing used CD8+ T cells sorted from blood (inferred from file names), obtained from a patient given nivolumab and ipilimumab in sequence. These TCRs come from a human donor with melanoma.

The chain uses TRBV7-2 and TRBJ2-1, with TRBD2 matching over 9 bases. CDR3 length: 15 amino acids. Germline V gene lookup returns CDR1 SGHTA and CDR2 FQGNSA. V was pared by 2 bases and J by 7 bases, with 6 bases of the junction left unmatched. CDR3 in DNA: TGTGCCAGCAGCTTACGGGAGCGGGGGGATAATGAGCAGTTCTTC. The encoded protein is CASSLRERGDNEQFF.

The V gene is TRBV7-2, the J gene TRBJ2-7; weak D call: TRBD2 (6 bases). This CDR3 contains 15 residues. The V and J ends lost 2 bases and 3 bases respectively, with 14 bases between them. The germline gives CDR1 SGHTA, CDR2 FQGNSA. CDR3 sequence: CASSLSGGGNYEQYF. Written as DNA, the CDR3 is TGTGCCAGCAGCTTATCTGGAGGAGGGAACTACGAGCAGTACTTC.

The rearrangement joins TRBV7-5 to TRBJ2-6; no check of the table's D call, TRBD1, against the DNA was made. TRBV7-5 is noted as a pseudogene. The CDR3 totals 16 residues. This CDR3 is CASSSTRRSGANVLTF. Here the CDR3 DNA reads TGTGCCAGCAGCTCAACCAGGCGAAGTGGGGCCAACGTCCTGACTTTC.

This chain links TRBV5-5 with TRBJ2-6; 8 positions agree with TRBD1. The CDR3 is made up of 15 amino acids. V lost 6 bases and J lost 3; bases outside the gene matches: 5. CDR1 is SGHKS, CDR2 YYEKEE, per germline (reference sequence). CDR3 amino acids: CASTDRVDGANVLTF. DNA for the CDR3: TGTGCCAGCACGGACAGGGTGGATGGGGCCAACGTCCTGACTTTC.

The genes are TRBV6-1 and TRBJ2-7; D gene unclear. CDR1 and CDR2 from the germline V gene are MNHNS and SASEGT. Trimming took 0 bases from V and 2 from J, leaving 14 bases between them. The CDR3 spans 16 residues. The CDR3 DNA sequence: TGTGCCAGCAGTGAAGCTCACAATGCGGATACCTACGAGCAGTACTTC. It specifies CASSEAHNADTYEQYF.

The rearrangement uses TRBV18 and TRBJ2-5, with a tentative D call TRBD2 (6 bases). Germline V gene lookup returns CDR1 KGHSH and CDR2 LQKENI. The V gene lost 6 bases and the J gene lost 5 bases, with 19 bases spanning the gap. The CDR3 extends over 15 amino acids. The CDR3 protein is CASSTPSRGWETQYF. CDR3 DNA: TGTGCCAGCTCCACCCCGTCCCGGGGGTGGGAGACCCAGTACTTC.

This rearrangement joins TRBV11-2 to TRBJ2-5; 9 bases agree with TRBD1. V was pared by 2 bases and J by 4 bases, with 2 bases of the junction left unmatched. The CDR3 loop spans 14 amino acids. CDR1 and CDR2 from the germline V gene are SGHAT and FQNNGV. CDR3 residues: CASSLLDRGETQYF. The CDR3 DNA sequence: TGTGCCAGCAGCTTATTGGACAGGGGAGAGACCCAGTACTTC.

The chain carries TRBV4-2 and TRBJ2-3; D perhaps matches TRBD2 (6 bases). The germline CDR1 and CDR2 sequences are LGHNA and YNFKEQ. The CDR3 extends over 14 amino acids. Trimming left V 1 base short and J 4 bases short, with 9 bases between. For the CDR3, the DNA is TGTGCCAGCAGCCAAGGACTAGAGGCAGATACGCAGTATTTT. It codes for CASSQGLEADTQYF.

Here the CDR3 DNA reads TGTGCCAGCAGCCCCTTCGAGAATTCACCCCTCCACTTT. Its translation is CASSPFENSPLHF. This chain uses TRBV9 with TRBJ1-6; D uncertain. Trimming removed 4 bases at V and 7 bases at J, with 9 bases between. CDR3 length: 13 residues. In germline, CDR1 is SGDLS, CDR2 YYNGEE.

CDR3 sequence (DNA): TGTGCCAGCAGCGCCAGCGGGAGTACGGTCACCGGGGAGCTGTTTTTT. It specifies CASSASGSTVTGELFF. The chain couples TRBV9 to TRBJ2-2, with 8 bases that match TRBD2. J lost 4 bases, V lost 3 bases, and 8 bases had no gene match. CDR3 length equals 16 residues. Looked up from germline, CDR1 is SGDLS and CDR2 is YYNGEE.

The chain combines TRBV7-9 with TRBJ2-7; 8 bases fit TRBD1. Germline assignment: CDR1 SEHNR and CDR2 FQNEAQ (reference sequence). The CDR3 contains 16 residues. V shed 6 bases and J 4 bases; nucleotides not matched to a gene: 14. The CDR3 bases are TGTGCCAGCAGTCCCACTTCCGGGACAGGTTTTTACGAGCAGTACTTC. Its translation: CASSPTSGTGFYEQYF. Using reference TRBV7-9 and TRBJ2-7 for the parts outside the CDR3, the full variable domain is DTGVSQNPRHKITKRGQNVTFRCDPISEHNRLYWYRQTLGQGPEFLTYFQNEAQLEKSRLLSDRFSAERPKGSFSTLEIQRTEQGDSAMYLCASSPTSGTGFYEQYFGPGTRLTVT.

The DNA of the CDR3 is TGTGCCAGCAGTGCCGGACAGGGAAGCTACAATGAGCAGTTCTTC. This translates into CASSAGQGSYNEQFF. The chain joins TRBV6-5 to TRBJ2-1; 8 nucleotides line up with TRBD1. The CDR3 is made up of 15 amino acids. Germline V CDR1 and CDR2: MNHEY, SVGAGI. Germline trimming cut 5 bases from V and 3 bases from J; bases unmatched to any gene: 6.